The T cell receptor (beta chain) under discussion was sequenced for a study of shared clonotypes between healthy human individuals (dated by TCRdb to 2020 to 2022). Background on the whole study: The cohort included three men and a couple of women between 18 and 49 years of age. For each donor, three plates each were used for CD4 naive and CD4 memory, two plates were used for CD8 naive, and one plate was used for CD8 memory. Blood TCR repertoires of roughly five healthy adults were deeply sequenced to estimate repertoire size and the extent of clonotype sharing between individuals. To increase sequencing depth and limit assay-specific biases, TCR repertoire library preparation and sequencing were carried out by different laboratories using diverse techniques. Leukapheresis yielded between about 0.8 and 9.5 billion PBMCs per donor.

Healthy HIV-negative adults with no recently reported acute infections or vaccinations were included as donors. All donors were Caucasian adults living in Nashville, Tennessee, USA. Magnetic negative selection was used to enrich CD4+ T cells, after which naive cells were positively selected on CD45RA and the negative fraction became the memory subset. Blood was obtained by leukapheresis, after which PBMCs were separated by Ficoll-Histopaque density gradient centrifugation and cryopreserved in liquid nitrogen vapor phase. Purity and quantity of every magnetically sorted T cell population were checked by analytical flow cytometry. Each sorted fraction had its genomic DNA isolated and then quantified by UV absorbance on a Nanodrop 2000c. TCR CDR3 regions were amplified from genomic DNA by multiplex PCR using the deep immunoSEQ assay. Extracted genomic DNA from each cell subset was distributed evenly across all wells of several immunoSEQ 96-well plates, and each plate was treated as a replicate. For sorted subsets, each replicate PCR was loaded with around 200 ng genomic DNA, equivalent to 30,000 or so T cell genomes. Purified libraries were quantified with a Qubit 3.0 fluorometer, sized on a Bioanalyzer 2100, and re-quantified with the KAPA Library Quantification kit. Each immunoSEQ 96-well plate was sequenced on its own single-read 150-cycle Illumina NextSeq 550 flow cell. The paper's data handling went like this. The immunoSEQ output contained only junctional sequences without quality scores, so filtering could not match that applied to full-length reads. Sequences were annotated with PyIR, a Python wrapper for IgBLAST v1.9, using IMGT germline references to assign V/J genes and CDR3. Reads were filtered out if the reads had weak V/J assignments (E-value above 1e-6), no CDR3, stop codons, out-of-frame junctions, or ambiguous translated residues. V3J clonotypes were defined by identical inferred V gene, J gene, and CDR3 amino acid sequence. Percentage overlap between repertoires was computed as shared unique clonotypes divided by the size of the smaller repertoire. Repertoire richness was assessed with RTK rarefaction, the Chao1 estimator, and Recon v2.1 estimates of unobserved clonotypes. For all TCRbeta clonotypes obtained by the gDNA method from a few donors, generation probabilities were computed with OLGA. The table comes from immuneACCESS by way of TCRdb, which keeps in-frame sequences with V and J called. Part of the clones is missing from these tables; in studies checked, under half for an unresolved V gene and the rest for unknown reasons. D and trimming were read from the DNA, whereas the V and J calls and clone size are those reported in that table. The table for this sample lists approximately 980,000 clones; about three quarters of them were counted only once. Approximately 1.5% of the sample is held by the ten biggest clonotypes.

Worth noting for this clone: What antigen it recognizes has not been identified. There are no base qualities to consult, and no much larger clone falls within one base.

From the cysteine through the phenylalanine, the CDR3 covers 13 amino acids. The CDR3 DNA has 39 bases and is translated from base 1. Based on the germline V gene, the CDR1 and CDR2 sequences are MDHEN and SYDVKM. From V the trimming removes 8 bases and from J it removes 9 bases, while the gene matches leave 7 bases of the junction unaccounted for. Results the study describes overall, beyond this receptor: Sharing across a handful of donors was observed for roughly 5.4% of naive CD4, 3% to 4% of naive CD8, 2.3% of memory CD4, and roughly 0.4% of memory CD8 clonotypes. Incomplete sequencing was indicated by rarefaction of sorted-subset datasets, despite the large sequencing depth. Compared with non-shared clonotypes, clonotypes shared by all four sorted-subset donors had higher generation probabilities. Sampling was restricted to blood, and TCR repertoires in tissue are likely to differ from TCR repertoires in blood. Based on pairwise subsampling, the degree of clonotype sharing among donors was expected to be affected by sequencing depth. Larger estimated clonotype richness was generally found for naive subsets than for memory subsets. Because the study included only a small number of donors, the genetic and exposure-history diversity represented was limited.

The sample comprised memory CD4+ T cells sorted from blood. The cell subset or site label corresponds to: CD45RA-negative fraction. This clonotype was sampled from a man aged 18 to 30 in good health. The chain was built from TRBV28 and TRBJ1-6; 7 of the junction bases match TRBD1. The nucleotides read TGTGCCAGCGAGACAGGGCTAGGTTCACCCCTCCACTTT. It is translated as CASETGLGSPLHF.